The 19 T cell receptor beta chains below all came from one sample that was sequenced in a study of T cells in Graves' hyperthyroidism and ophthalmopathy. RNA transcripts served as the template for amplifying TCR beta CDR3 regions. First-round RT-PCR with HTBI primers amplified the TCR CDR3 region. Each CDR3 protein is one row after TCRdb ran MiXCR on the multiplex PCR reads. The repertoire holds 600,000 or so distinct CDR3 sequences, with around 15% as singletons. Sequencing was performed on blood. These receptors all stem from a woman aged 30 to 39 with Graves' hyperthyroidism.

The V call is TRBV2, the J call TRBJ2-1, with D possibly being TRBD2 (6 bases). Germline assignment: CDR1 SNHLY and CDR2 FYNNEI. V lost 10 bases, J lost 2 bases, and 21 bases lay in between. The CDR3 has 16 residues. The CDR3 sequence: CANSALGGNAYNEQFF. DNA of the CDR3: TGTGCCAACAGCGCCCTAGGCGGGAACGCCTACAATGAGCAGTTCTTC.

This clonotype occurred many times. V is TRBV28 and J is TRBJ2-3; D is possibly TRBD1 (6 bases). The CDR3 runs 18 residues. The V end was cut by 4 bases, the J end by 4 bases, with 24 bases between. Germline loops: CDR1 MDHEN, CDR2 SYDVKM. Written as DNA, the CDR3 is TGTGCCAGCAGTTCCCTAACTACAGGGTGGAGGCGGGCAGATACGCAGTATTTT. It codes for CASSSLTTGWRRADTQYF.

This clonotype was counted at least ten times. The chain recombines TRBV12-5 with TRBJ2-1; the D is unclear. The length of the CDR3 is 13 residues. The V end was cut by 2 bases, the J end by 4 bases, with 6 bases between. CDR1 LGHNT and CDR2 FRNRAP come from the germline V gene. The CDR3 DNA sequence: TGTGCTAGTGGTTTGACTGGGTACAATGAGCAGTTCTTC. This translates into CASGLTGYNEQFF.

This clonotype was detected ten times or more. CDR3 in amino acids: CASSQYRGQETQYF. As DNA, the CDR3 is TGTGCCAGCAGCCAATATAGAGGGCAAGAGACCCAGTACTTC. The chain combines TRBV3-1 with TRBJ2-5; weak D call: TRBD2 (5 bases). The CDR3 extends over 14 amino acids. Trimming left V 2 bases short and J 2 bases short, with 9 bases between. Germline V lookup: CDR1 LGHDT, CDR2 YNNKEL (reference sequence).

This clonotype was seen at least ten times. V usage is TRBV10-3 and J usage is TRBJ2-5; D tentatively reads TRBD1 or TRBD2 (6 bases each). Germline V lookup: CDR1 ENHRY, CDR2 SYGVKD. CDR3 length equals 14 residues. Trimming left V 3 bases short and J 5 bases short, with 13 bases between. The CDR3 DNA reads TGTGCCATCAGTGACTCTACAGGGAGGGAGACCCAGTACTTC. Protein product: CAISDSTGRETQYF.

This clonotype has at least ten counts. The chain employs TRBV28 and TRBJ1-5; D is unclear. V was clipped by 4 bases and J by 2 bases, with 12 bases between them. Germline lookup yields CDR1 MDHEN and CDR2 SYDVKM. The CDR3 is made up of 15 amino acids. This chain's CDR3 is CASSSNLRGNQPQHF. The DNA for the CDR3 is TGTGCCAGCAGTTCAAACCTAAGAGGCAATCAGCCCCAGCATTTT. The full variable domain, completed using reference TRBV28 and TRBJ1-5, is DVKVTQSSRYLVKRTGEKVFLECVQDMDHENMFWYRQDPGLGLRLIYFSYDVKMKEKGDIPEGYSVSREKKERFSLILESASTNQTSMYLCASSSNLRGNQPQHFGDGTRLSIL.

The table lists this clonotype with many counts. The chain employs TRBV29-1 and TRBJ2-1; D possibly corresponds to TRBD2 (6 bases). The CDR3 is made up of 14 amino acids. V lost 4 bases and J 5 bases, leaving 15 bases between the germline ends. Germline V gene sequence: CDR1 SQVTM, CDR2 ANQGSEA. CDR3 sequence (DNA): TGCAGCGTTGCCCTTTTGCGGGACGACAATGAGCAGTTCTTC. Protein: CSVALLRDDNEQFF.

This clonotype has a handful of counts. A much larger clone is a single base away; this may be a read error. The V and J genes are TRBV12-3 or TRBV12-4 and TRBJ2-3; 7 bases fit TRBD2. V lost 6 bases and J lost 3; bases outside the gene matches: 9. The CDR3 runs 15 residues. In DNA, the CDR3 is TGTGCCAGCAGCGTAGGATGGGAGGGGACAGATACGCAGTATTTT. It yields the protein CASSVGWEGTDTQYF.

This clonotype was found many times. V and J are TRBV6-1 and TRBJ1-1; 8 bases align to TRBD1. The CDR3 loop spans 15 amino acids. Trimming removed 6 bases from V and 8 bases from J; junction bases left unmatched: 14. Germline V gene lookup returns CDR1 MNHNS and CDR2 SASEGT. The CDR3 DNA is TGTGCCAGCAGGGGGGGACAGGCGCCGCTGGGCGAAGCTTTCTTT. Translating it yields CASRGGQAPLGEAFF.

This clonotype was observed many times. The rearrangement links TRBV15 to TRBJ2-1; no firm D call. CDR3 length: 15 amino acids. Trimming removed 1 base at V and 0 bases at J, with 7 bases between. Germline V gene data show CDR1 as LNHNV and CDR2 as YYDKDF (reference sequence). CDR3 region: CATSRGGSSYNEQFF. CDR3 nucleotide sequence: TGTGCCACCAGCAGAGGAGGAAGCTCCTACAATGAGCAGTTCTTC.

This clonotype was seen ten or more times. J is TRBJ1-2 and V is TRBV6-1; a possible D gene is TRBD1 (5 bases). The V gene's germline CDR1 is MNHNS and CDR2 SASEGT. The germline V and J ends were trimmed by 6 bases and 4 bases, with 12 bases remaining between them. This CDR3 contains 13 residues. In DNA, the CDR3 is TGTGCCAGCAGCGGACAAGAGTCCTATGGCTACACCTTC. It is translated as CASSGQESYGYTF.

This clonotype occurred many times. The chain links TRBV24-1 to TRBJ2-5; 8 bases are shared with TRBD1. Losses at the gene ends were 0 bases for V and 3 bases for J; bases not matched to a gene: 8. Germline assignment: CDR1 KGHDR and CDR2 SFDVKD. The CDR3 runs to 17 residues. The CDR3 DNA follows: TGTGCCACCAGTGATTTGGGCCGGACAGGGCACGAAGAGACCCAGTACTTC. Translating gives CATSDLGRTGHEETQYF.

This clonotype occurred many times. The chain has TRBV27 and TRBJ1-1; 7 positions match TRBD1. This CDR3 has 16 residues. V shed 2 bases, J shed 4 bases, and the junction held 10 bases outside the gene matches. Germline CDR1 is MNHEY and CDR2 is SMNVEV (reference sequence). CDR3 nucleotide sequence: TGTGCCAGCAGTTTAAGAGCGAGGGGGCGAGTCACTGAAGCTTTCTTT. Its translation: CASSLRARGRVTEAFF.

The V call is TRBV28, the J call TRBJ2-6, with D unresolved. Germline-derived CDR1 and CDR2 are MDHEN and SYDVKM. With 7 bases removed from V and 0 bases from J, the gap between germline ends came to 7 bases. This CDR3 is built from 14 residues. The CDR3 bases are TGTGCCAGCACCGAAATCTCTGGGGCCAACGTCCTGACTTTC. Translated, it gives CASTEISGANVLTF. The entire variable domain, with the rest obtained from reference TRBV28 and TRBJ2-6, is as follows: DVKVTQSSRYLVKRTGEKVFLECVQDMDHENMFWYRQDPGLGLRLIYFSYDVKMKEKGDIPEGYSVSREKKERFSLILESASTNQTSMYLCASTEISGANVLTFGAGSRLTVL.

This clonotype has a count of ten or more. The V gene is TRBV18, the J gene TRBJ2-7; TRBD1 might be the D (5 bases). The CDR3 sequence is 13 residues long. Germline CDR1 is KGHSH and CDR2 is LQKENI. V was shortened by 4 bases and J by 3 bases, with 10 bases between the two germline ends. DNA of the CDR3: TGTGCCAGCTCACATGGACACTTCTACGAGCAGTACTTC. It is translated as CASSHGHFYEQYF.

The V gene is TRBV27, the J gene TRBJ2-7; D may match TRBD1 or TRBD2 (5 bases each). Looked up from germline, CDR1 is MNHEY and CDR2 is SMNVEV (reference sequence). This CDR3 has 15 residues. The V end was cut by 1 base, the J end by 2 bases, with 12 bases between. The CDR3 nucleotides are TGTGCCAGCAGTTTATACGTGGGGGATACCTACGAGCAGTACTTC. Its translation: CASSLYVGDTYEQYF.

The chain couples TRBV19 to TRBJ1-1; D is undetermined. Germline CDR1 reads LNHDA; CDR2 reads SQIVND (reference sequence). The CDR3 sequence is 13 residues long. Trimming took 4 bases from V and 1 from J, leaving 7 bases between them. This chain's CDR3 is CASSTGQNTEAFF. The CDR3 nucleotides read TGTGCCAGTAGTACCGGGCAGAACACTGAAGCTTTCTTT.

This clonotype was detected many times. The chain links TRBV13 to TRBJ2-3; unclear D gene. CDR1 and CDR2 from the germline V gene are PRHDT and FYEKMQ (reference sequence). The CDR3 contains 16 residues. The V end lost 5 bases, the J end lost 3 bases, and 18 bases lay between the germline ends. CDR3 DNA: TGTGCCAGCAGCCCCCGGACCTCTCCAGCTACAGATACGCAGTATTTT. This codes for CASSPRTSPATDTQYF.

Comment on this clonotype: With a much larger clone just one base away, this may be a read error. The genes are TRBV6-2 or TRBV6-3 and TRBJ2-7; possibly TRBD1 for D (5 bases). The CDR3 loop spans 14 amino acids. The ends were cut back, 5 bases at V and 3 bases at J, with 14 bases in the middle. The V gene's germline CDR1 is MNHEY and CDR2 SVGEGT. This CDR3 is CASSVDRPCYEQYF. In DNA, the CDR3 is TGTGCCAGCAGTGTCGACAGACCGTGCTACGAGCAGTACTTC.